This TCR beta chain was documented in a study of blood T cell repertoires in COVID-19. Study at large: Samples of COVID-19 (acute and convalescent) were obtained from the United States, Italy and Spain. T cells, B-cell-depleted T cells, or PBMCs provided the cDNA or gDNA that served as material.

In the source study's methods: Amplification from reference gene primers served as the basis for estimated nucleated cell counts. The protocol was immunoSEQ multiplex PCR, while the TCRdb copy is restricted to in-frame clones and leaves out a portion. V and J calls and clone size follow that table, whereas D and trimming were derived from the DNA. The data show approximately 37,000 clones, 91% seen once. The length of the CDR3 is 14 residues. Trimming pared 6 bases from V and 2 bases from J, leaving 13 bases between. The germline V gene has CDR1 MNHEY and CDR2 SVGAGI. Specimen: peripheral blood. J is TRBJ2-5 and V is TRBV6-5; TRBD1 might be the D (5 bases). This sequence originates from an elderly woman with acute or convalescent COVID-19. CDR3 sequence: CASSYLGAQETQYF. The CDR3 region has the DNA TGTGCCAGCAGCTATCTAGGGGCGCAAGAGACCCAGTACTTC.